This entry concerns a single T cell receptor beta chain. The antigen is unknown. Assay used: immunoSEQ multiplex PCR; TCRdb lists only in-frame clones, some missing. The data contain 50,000 to 70,000 clones, around 86% of them singletons. The sample comes from a study of a mutant IDH1 vaccine in newly diagnosed glioma. Background on the study: Vaccinations were initiated 4-6 weeks following radiotherapy alone, or were given together with temozolomide cycles.

As to time point: week 47, end of study. In the vaccine, a single dose held 300 ug of the mutant IDH1 20-mer peptide, along with topical imiquimod. Donors harbored newly found WHO grade 3 or 4 IDH1-mutant, ATRX-lost astrocytomas. Trimming removed 2 bases at V and 5 bases at J, with 13 bases between. The CDR3 runs to 14 residues. The germline CDR1 and CDR2 sequences are SGHRS and YFSETQ. Here the sequenced sample was PBMCs, taken from a glioma patient whose treatment included an IDH1 peptide vaccine. The sequence came from a woman aged 45-65 years with glioma. The chain uses TRBV5-1 and TRBJ1-1; D unclear. The CDR3 DNA follows: TGCGCCAGCAGCTTTGGGCCCGGTGAGACTGAAGCTTTCTTT. Translating it yields CASSFGPGETEAFF. Full variable domain (missing parts from reference TRBV5-1 and TRBJ1-1): KAGVTQTPRYLIKTRGQQVTLSCSPISGHRSVSWYQQTPGQGLQFLFEYFSETQRNKGNFPGRFSGRQFSNSRSEMNVSTLELGDSALYLCASSFGPGETEAFFGQGTRLTVV.